Shown below are 9 T cell receptor beta chains from a single sample sequenced in a study of glioma-infiltrating T cells after dendritic cell vaccination (TCRdb year 2016). Reading the label with the study, this specimen's time point is: after dendritic cell vaccination, including at tumor progression/relapse. Library method: the immunoSEQ multiplex PCR assay. What TCRdb holds here is the immuneACCESS table cut down to in-frame rearrangements. Part of the clones is not present; checked against another copy, under half of the missing clones reflect an unresolved V gene, and the others are unexplained. This sample gives tens of thousands of clones in total; roughly 83% of them show up just once. About 15% of the sample belongs to the ten largest clones. The material was blood, obtained after dendritic cell vaccination. Receptor source: a human donor with glioblastoma.

This clone was observed a single time. J is TRBJ1-2 and V is TRBV27; a possible D gene is TRBD1 (5 bases). Germline V CDR1 and CDR2: MNHEY, SMNVEV (reference sequence). The CDR3 extends over 16 amino acids. Deletions cut 0 bases from V and 4 bases from J, with 15 bases between. The CDR3 reads CASSLSSAQGSYGYTF. The CDR3 DNA is TGTGCCAGCAGTTTATCGTCGGCGCAGGGAAGCTATGGCTACACCTTC.

The chain joins TRBV2 to TRBJ2-3; 13 bases fit TRBD2. V trimming: 4 bases; J trimming: 4 bases; junction bases outside the gene matches: 8. The CDR3 loop spans 17 amino acids. Germline V CDR1 and CDR2: SNHLY, FYNNEI. This chain's CDR3 is CASSALTSGGYSDTQYF. The CDR3 DNA reads as TGTGCCAGCAGTGCCTTGACTAGCGGGGGGTATTCAGATACGCAGTATTTT.

This chain uses TRBV29-1 with TRBJ1-2; TRBD1 aligns across 7 bases. J gave up 4 bases and V 7 bases, and 3 bases lay outside the gene matches. CDR3 size: 11 residues. CDR1 and CDR2 (germline): SQVTM, ANQGSEA. Here the CDR3 reads CSARTGYGYTF. The CDR3 region has the DNA TGCAGCGCACGGACAGGCTATGGCTACACCTTC.

There are a few counts of this clone. The V call is TRBV10-3, the J call TRBJ2-6; 8 nucleotides align to TRBD1. From germline, CDR1 is ENHRY and CDR2 SYGVKD. The CDR3 covers 16 residues. V was clipped by 9 bases and J by 0 bases; unmatched bases: 7. In DNA form, the CDR3 reads TGTGCCATTCCGGGACAGGCGAGCTCTGGGGCCAACGTCCTGACTTTC. Protein: CAIPGQASSGANVLTF.

This chain uses TRBV10-1 with TRBJ2-6; D perhaps matches TRBD2 (7 bases). This CDR3 has 16 amino acids. Germline CDR1 and CDR2: WNHNN and SYGVQD (reference sequence). V lost 3 bases to trimming and J lost 2 bases, with 11 bases between them. The CDR3 DNA is TGCGCCAGCAGTGACCTCGGGGGGCCTGGGGCCAACGTCCTGACTTTC. This sequence encodes CASSDLGGPGANVLTF.

This clone was detected a few times. The J gene is TRBJ2-1, the V gene TRBV10-3; 10 bases line up with TRBD2. Germline V lookup: CDR1 ENHRY, CDR2 SYGVKD. The CDR3 runs 17 residues. V lost 0 bases, J lost 6 bases, and 8 bases stayed unmatched. The CDR3 loop is CAISESVTLAGGNEQFF. In DNA form, the CDR3 reads TGTGCCATCAGTGAGTCGGTTACGTTAGCGGGGGGCAATGAGCAGTTCTTC.

The J gene is TRBJ2-2, the V gene TRBV4-1, with D perhaps TRBD2 (7 bases). The CDR3 sequence is 16 residues long. V shed 4 bases and J shed 7 bases, with 19 bases lying between them. Germline V gene lookup returns CDR1 MGHRA and CDR2 YSYEKL. CDR3 DNA sequence: TGCGCCAGCAGCCCCGGAGAGGGGGGGCCTATCGGGGAGCTGTTTTTT. Translation gives CASSPGEGGPIGELFF.

The chain is built from TRBV19 and TRBJ2-7; 7 bases are a match to TRBD1. Germline V gene sequence: CDR1 LNHDA, CDR2 SQIVND (reference sequence). Trimming cost V 6 bases and J 2 bases; bases outside gene matches: 10. The CDR3 loop spans 15 amino acids. The CDR3 bases are TGTGCCAGTAGCGCATCCGGGACAGAAGCCTACGAGCAGTACTTC. Protein: CASSASGTEAYEQYF.

This clone has more than one count but fewer than ten. J is TRBJ2-7 and V is TRBV6-5; the match to TRBD1 covers 7 bases. V shed 7 bases and J 2 bases; nucleotides not matched to a gene: 5. CDR3 length: 13 residues. Germline CDR1 and CDR2: MNHEY and SVGAGI. Written as DNA, the CDR3 is TGTGCCAGCACAAAGGGGGCCGCCTACGAGCAGTACTTC. Translating it yields CASTKGAAYEQYF.